The 8 T cell receptor beta chains below come from one sample, sequenced in a study of T cell responses to AZD1222 COVID-19 vaccine. The table came from immunoSEQ multiplex PCR; TCRdb's copy has only in-frame clones and leaves some out. Of approximately 210,000 clones detected, approximately 91% appear once; the ten largest clones hold around 3.7%. The sequencing used peripheral blood, collected 28 days after the second AZD1222 dose. All receptors derive from an adult who received the AZD1222 COVID-19 vaccine.

This clone was counted once. The chain recombines TRBV18 with TRBJ1-5; no firm D call. The CDR3 is 15 residues long. The germline V and J ends were trimmed by 6 bases and 4 bases, with 16 bases remaining between them. Germline lookup yields CDR1 KGHSH and CDR2 LQKENI. CDR3 residues: CASSPVTAANQPQHF. DNA of the CDR3: TGTGCCAGCTCCCCCGTTACGGCGGCAAATCAGCCCCAGCATTTT.

This chain links TRBV5-1 with TRBJ1-2, with D maybe TRBD1 (5 bases). The germline CDR1 and CDR2 sequences are SGHRS and YFSETQ. This CDR3 is built from 14 residues. V lost 3 bases and J 8 bases, leaving 17 bases between the germline ends. CDR3 residues: CASSSFGGEEGYTF. DNA for the CDR3: TGCGCCAGCAGCTCGTTTGGGGGAGAAGAAGGCTACACCTTC.

This sequence joins TRBV25-1 and TRBJ1-2; D possibly corresponds to TRBD1 (5 bases). The V and J ends lost 6 bases and 8 bases respectively, with 10 bases between them. This CDR3 region has 11 residues. Germline loops: CDR1 MGHDK, CDR2 SYGVNS. The CDR3 loop reads CASRLGDGYTF. Here the CDR3 DNA reads TGTGCCAGCAGGTTGGGGGACGGCTACACCTTC.

This rearrangement joins TRBV29-1 to TRBJ1-6, with a weak D call TRBD1 (5 bases). Germline V CDR1 and CDR2: SQVTM, ANQGSEA. With 7 bases removed from V and 7 bases from J, the gap between germline ends came to 14 bases. There are 13 residues in the CDR3. In DNA, the CDR3 is TGCAGCGGGAGCATTGACAGAAATTCACCCCTCCACTTT. It translates to CSGSIDRNSPLHF.

The V call is TRBV28, the J call TRBJ2-1; 13 bases match TRBD2. Per the germline V gene, CDR1 is MDHEN and CDR2 is SYDVKM. This CDR3 is built from 16 residues. J gave up 9 bases and V 3 bases, and 8 bases lay outside the gene matches. The DNA of the CDR3 is TGTGCCAGCAGTTTCCTTACTAGCGGGAGGGCCCGTGAGCAGTTCTTC. Translating it yields CASSFLTSGRAREQFF.

The genes are TRBV5-6 and TRBJ1-2; no clear D gene. Germline V gene lookup returns CDR1 SGHDT and CDR2 YYEEEE. Trimming took off 5 bases at V and 4 bases at J, with 6 bases between the two ends. The CDR3 is 11 residues long. The CDR3 DNA is TGTGCCAGCAGTGCCAGCTATGGCTACACCTTC. Its translation is CASSASYGYTF.

This clone appeared a single time. The V gene is TRBV11-3, the J gene TRBJ2-7; 13 bases align to TRBD2. V was pared by 0 bases and J by 6 bases, with 8 bases of the junction left unmatched. The CDR3 spans 17 residues. CDR1 is SGHNT and CDR2 is YENEEA in the germline V gene. In nucleotides, the CDR3 is TGTGCCAGCAGCTTAGAGAGGACTAGCGGGAGTTCGGGCGAGCAGTACTTC. Protein: CASSLERTSGSSGEQYF.

The V gene is TRBV19, the J gene TRBJ1-4, with D maybe TRBD1 (6 bases). Germline V CDR1 and CDR2: LNHDA, SQIVND (reference sequence). The CDR3 spans 14 residues. V was trimmed by 10 bases and J by 8 bases, leaving 20 bases between them. CDR3 coding DNA: TGTGCCACCCGATCGGGGGGCGCCTCCGAAAAACTGTTTTTT. Its translation is CATRSGGASEKLFF.